Following are 12 T cell receptor beta chains from one sample sequenced in a study of CD8 T cells in Susac syndrome. RNA amounts of 0.5 to 1 ug underwent reverse transcription with random hexamers. TCRdb processed the immunoSEQ multiplex PCR reads anew with MiXCR; each CDR3 protein has one entry. Altogether about 240,000 distinct CDR3 sequences are present, about 96% being singletons, with the ten largest covering about 0.094%. The sequenced material came from CD4+ T cells from PBMCs. These receptors came from a human donor with Susac syndrome.

The rearrangement uses TRBV7-8 and TRBJ2-4, with D perhaps matching TRBD2 (6 bases). CDR1 and CDR2 from the germline V gene are SGHVS and FQNEAQ. With 5 bases removed from V and 10 bases from J, the gap between germline ends came to 12 bases. CDR3 length: 12 amino acids. This CDR3 reads CASSLDREIQYF. DNA for the CDR3: TGTGCCAGCAGCCTAGACCGGGAGATTCAGTACTTC.

This clonotype was seen a few times. For the CDR3, the DNA is TGTGCCTGGGGGGGAGACTACAATCCCTACGAGCAGTACTTC. It translates to CAWGGDYNPYEQYF. The chain carries TRBV30 and TRBJ2-7; tentatively, D is TRBD1 or TRBD2 (5 bases each). Germline lookup yields CDR1 GTSNPN and CDR2 SVGIG (reference sequence). V was pared by 5 bases and J by 2 bases, with 16 bases between. This CDR3 contains 14 residues.

The chain employs TRBV15 and TRBJ2-6; no definite D call. Trimming removed 0 bases at V and 2 bases at J, with 11 bases between. The CDR3 has 17 residues. Germline CDR1 is LNHNV and CDR2 is YYDKDF (reference sequence). CDR3 region: CATSRDLMIAGANVLTF. CDR3 DNA: TGTGCCACCAGCAGAGATCTAATGATCGCTGGGGCCAACGTCCTGACTTTC. Full variable domain (remainder filled in from reference TRBV15 and TRBJ2-6): DAMVIQNPRYQVTQFGKPVTLSCSQTLNHNVMYWYQQKSSQAPKLLFHYYDKDFNNEADTPDNFQSRRPNTSFCFLDIRSPGLGDTAMYLCATSRDLMIAGANVLTFGAGSRLTVL.

V is TRBV5-1 and J is TRBJ2-7; D possibly corresponds to TRBD2 (5 bases). Trimming took off 7 bases at V and 2 bases at J, with 13 bases between the two ends. Germline V gives CDR1 SGHRS, CDR2 YFSETQ. The length of the CDR3 is 13 residues. CDR3 region: CASSFGETYEQYF. CDR3 nucleotide sequence: TGCGCCAGCTCCTTTGGGGAGACCTACGAGCAGTACTTC.

This clonotype was recorded only once. The chain employs TRBV9 and TRBJ1-2; no reliable D call. The CDR3 consists of 14 residues. Trimming stripped 4 bases from V and 8 bases from J, with 18 bases between. Looked up from germline, CDR1 is SGDLS and CDR2 is YYNGEE. The CDR3 protein is CASSIAVRDAGYTF. CDR3 DNA sequence: TGTGCCAGCAGCATCGCGGTGAGGGATGCAGGCTACACCTTC. The whole variable domain, filled in from reference TRBV9 and TRBJ1-2, reads DSGVTQTPKHLITATGQRVTLRCSPRSGDLSVYWYQQSLDQGLQFLIQYYNGEERAKGNILERFSAQQFPDLHSELNLSSLELGDSALYFCASSIAVRDAGYTFGSGTRLTVV.

This chain connects TRBV7-9 to TRBJ2-1; TRBD2 matches 7 bases. The CDR3 is 17 amino acids. The J segment lost 2 bases and the V segment lost 10 bases, leaving 17 bases of the junction unmatched. Per germline, CDR1 SEHNR and CDR2 FQNEAQ (reference sequence). CDR3 nucleotide sequence: TGTGCCACTAAGCGGGACTCAAGGTCGGTACCCTACAATGAGCAGTTCTTC. As protein: CATKRDSRSVPYNEQFF. Full variable domain (rest looked up from reference TRBV7-9 and TRBJ2-1): DTGVSQNPRHKITKRGQNVTFRCDPISEHNRLYWYRQTLGQGPEFLTYFQNEAQLEKSRLLSDRFSAERPKGSFSTLEIQRTEQGDSAMYLCATKRDSRSVPYNEQFFGPGTRLTVL.

This rearrangement joins TRBV29-1 to TRBJ2-1; D is possibly TRBD1 or TRBD2 (6 bases each). Trimming removed 0 bases at V and 9 bases at J, with 18 bases between. Per germline, CDR1 SQVTM and CDR2 ANQGSEA. The CDR3 extends over 15 amino acids. This chain's CDR3 is CSVEDPRGTTGEQFF. The CDR3 DNA sequence: TGCAGCGTTGAAGATCCCCGCGGGACAACAGGTGAGCAGTTCTTC.

The rearrangement joins TRBV20-1 to TRBJ1-1, with TRBD1 matching over 7 bases. Germline-derived CDR1 and CDR2 are DFQATT and SNEGSKA (reference sequence). The CDR3 sequence is 16 residues long. Germline trimming cut 2 bases from V and 0 bases from J; bases unmatched to any gene: 9. The CDR3 protein is CSARRGSQGLNTEAFF. CDR3 coding DNA: TGCAGTGCTAGAAGAGGCTCACAGGGGCTGAACACTGAAGCTTTCTTT.

This chain joins TRBV28 and TRBJ2-5, with D hard to call. This CDR3 is built from 16 residues. V was clipped by 1 base and J by 3 bases, with 15 bases between them. Germline V CDR1 and CDR2: MDHEN, SYDVKM. In DNA form, the CDR3 reads TGTGCCAGCAGTTTATCTTCGGCCAGCACTGAAGAGACCCAGTACTTC. Translated: CASSLSSASTEETQYF.

This rearrangement joins TRBV27 to TRBJ2-5, with TRBD2 identical over 15 bases. Per the germline V gene, CDR1 is MNHEY and CDR2 is SMNVEV (reference sequence). This CDR3 is built from 16 residues. Germline trimming cut 6 bases from V and 3 bases from J; bases unmatched to any gene: 5. The CDR3 region has the DNA TGTGCCAGCAGGAAGGGACTAGCGGGAGGAGAAGAGACCCAGTACTTC. Protein: CASRKGLAGGEETQYF.

The gene calls are TRBV20-1 and TRBJ1-5; D may be TRBD1 (6 bases). Trimming stripped 5 bases from V and 7 bases from J, with 12 bases between. There are 12 residues in the CDR3. Germline V lookup: CDR1 DFQATT, CDR2 SNEGSKA (reference sequence). The CDR3 bases are TGCAGTGCTTCCCAGGGGCCCCAGCCCCAGCATTTT. It encodes CSASQGPQPQHF.

The V gene is TRBV12-3 or TRBV12-4, the J gene TRBJ1-1; no definite D call. Trimming took off 8 bases at V and 6 bases at J, with 13 bases between the two ends. There are 12 residues in the CDR3. The CDR3 region has the DNA TGTGCCAGCGGAAAAGGAACAGCTGAAGCTTTCTTT. Amino acids: CASGKGTAEAFF.